A selection of T cell receptor beta chains follows, all from one sample in a study of T-cell reconstitution after alpha-beta-depleted transplantation in children. TCRdb reanalysed the PCR reads using MiXCR and keeps one entry per CDR3 protein. The sample records about 230,000 distinct CDR3 sequences, approximately 10% being singletons. This material consisted of PBMCs, taken before TCRalphabeta/CD19-depleted stem cell transplant. The origin of the receptors is a child in the first two years of life with acute myeloid leukemia, due to receive a stem cell transplant. CDR3s include the opening cysteine and the closing phenylalanine or tryptophan. The D gene is left open where the match is weak. Rows may omit the clone size; those that give it use once, few, many or a size class.

>TRBV12-3/TRBV12-4|TRBJ2-3|NA|NA
CASSVAGTRFGTQYF
TGTGCCAGCAGTGTAGCCGGGACCCGTTTCGGTACGCAGTATTTT
>TRBV5-1|TRBJ1-2|many|NA
CASSLDPQTYGYTF
TGCGCCAGCAGCTTGGACCCCCAGACCTATGGCTACACCTTC
>TRBV6-4|TRBJ1-1|NA|NA
CASSRRLDTEAFF
TGTGCCAGCAGTCGGCGGCTGGACACTGAAGCTTTCTTT
>TRBV7-2|TRBJ2-1|many|TRBD2
CASSLVSSGTSYNEQFF
TGTGCCAGCAGCTTAGTAAGTAGCGGGACTTCCTACAATGAGCAGTTCTTC
>TRBV3-1|TRBJ2-1|many|NA
CASSPRSPDNEQFF
TGTGCCAGCAGCCCGCGTAGCCCCGATAATGAGCAGTTCTTC
>TRBV5-1|TRBJ2-1|many|NA
CASSWGSQQDEQFF
TGCGCCAGCAGCTGGGGCTCCCAGCAGGATGAGCAGTTCTTC
>TRBV6-5|TRBJ1-1|many|NA
CASSYGQVNTEAFF
TGTGCCAGCAGTTACGGGCAAGTGAACACTGAAGCTTTCTTT
>TRBV7-9|TRBJ2-3|many|NA
CASSLSGAADTQYF
TGTGCCAGCAGCTTATCAGGGGCGGCCGATACGCAGTATTTT
>TRBV20-1|TRBJ2-3|many|TRBD2
CSARDPERESTDTQYF
TGCAGTGCTAGAGATCCTGAGCGGGAGAGCACAGATACGCAGTATTTT
>TRBV2|TRBJ2-5|NA|TRBD2
CASRVAGGQETQYF
TGTGCCAGCAGAGTAGCGGGGGGGCAGGAGACCCAGTACTTC
>TRBV19|TRBJ2-1|NA|NA
CASSRAGSNNEQFF
TGTGCCAGTAGTAGGGCAGGGAGTAACAATGAGCAGTTCTTC
>TRBV7-9|TRBJ1-4|many|NA
CASSPGVTNEKLFF
TGTGCCAGCAGCCCTGGGGTGACTAATGAAAAACTGTTTTTT
>TRBV20-1|TRBJ2-3|many|TRBD2
CSARALGLVIGRKFLGDTQYF
TGCAGTGCTAGAGCGTTGGGACTAGTGATCGGGAGGAAGTTTCTAGGGGATACGCAGTATTTT
>TRBV11-1|TRBJ2-2|many|NA
CASSGPNTGELFF
TGTGCCAGCAGCGGGCCGAACACCGGGGAGCTGTTTTTT
>TRBV29-1|TRBJ2-2|many|NA
CSVYFGELFF
TGCAGCGTTTACTTCGGGGAGCTGTTTTTT
>TRBV7-9|TRBJ1-3|many|TRBD1
CASSLRGQVYSGNTIYF
TGTGCCAGCAGCCTACGGGGACAGGTCTACTCTGGAAACACCATATATTTT
>TRBV12-3/TRBV12-4|TRBJ2-7|many|TRBD2
CASSLAALSRSSGRAHEQYF
TGTGCCAGCAGTTTAGCGGCCCTCTCTCGCTCTAGCGGGAGGGCCCACGAGCAGTACTTC
>TRBV5-1|TRBJ1-4|many|NA
CASSSGGFNEKLFF
TGCGCCAGCAGCTCAGGAGGCTTTAATGAAAAACTGTTTTTT
>TRBV3-1|TRBJ2-7|NA|TRBD1
CASSPYLQARGRIYEQYF
TGTGCCAGCAGCCCCTACCTTCAGGCCAGGGGGCGGATCTACGAGCAGTACTTC
>TRBV27|TRBJ2-1|many|TRBD1
CASSQGQGNEQFF
TGTGCCAGCAGTCAAGGACAGGGGAACGAGCAGTTCTTC
>TRBV5-1|TRBJ1-1|many|NA
CASSRLGVGQNNEAFF
TGCGCCAGCAGCCGCCTGGGAGTTGGGCAGAACAATGAAGCTTTCTTT
>TRBV12-3/TRBV12-4|TRBJ2-2|many|NA
CASSNSNTGELFF
TGTGCCAGCAGTAACTCGAACACCGGGGAGCTGTTTTTT
>TRBV7-2|TRBJ1-2|many|TRBD1
CASSLEGAPGYTF
TGTGCCAGCAGCTTAGAGGGGGCGCCGGGCTACACCTTC
>TRBV7-6|TRBJ2-4|many|TRBD2
CASSLGSGRENIQYF
TGTGCCAGCAGCTTAGGGAGCGGGAGGGAGAACATTCAGTACTTC
>TRBV6-1|TRBJ1-4|many|NA
CASGMNKPPTNEKLFF
TGTGCCAGCGGAATGAACAAGCCTCCCACTAATGAAAAACTGTTTTTT
>TRBV19|TRBJ1-5|many|NA
CASTERGPLSNQPQHF
TGTGCCAGTACCGAACGCGGCCCCCTGAGCAATCAGCCCCAGCATTTT
>TRBV6-2/TRBV6-3|TRBJ2-7|many|NA
CASIGWTSLDEQYF
TGTGCCAGCATTGGGTGGACTTCCCTAGACGAGCAGTACTTC
>TRBV2|TRBJ1-5|many|TRBD1
CASSERQGNQPQHF
TGTGCCAGCAGTGAAAGACAGGGGAATCAGCCCCAGCATTTT
>TRBV5-1|TRBJ2-1|many|NA
CASTPRDGPSSYNEQFF
TGCGCCAGCACCCCCAGGGACGGCCCGAGCTCCTACAATGAGCAGTTCTTC
>TRBV20-1|TRBJ1-3|many|NA
CSARDGTVRNTIYF
TGCAGTGCTAGAGATGGGACTGTACGAAACACCATATATTTT
>TRBV24-1|TRBJ2-1|many|NA
CATSDLQGSRNEQFF
TGTGCCACCAGTGATCTCCAGGGGTCTCGGAATGAGCAGTTCTTC
>TRBV20-1|TRBJ2-1|many|TRBD1
CSAWGQTDNEQFF
TGCAGTGCTTGGGGACAGACAGACAATGAGCAGTTCTTC
>TRBV7-9|TRBJ1-1|many|NA
CASRPTEMNTEAFF
TGTGCCAGCAGACCGACAGAAATGAACACTGAAGCTTTCTTT